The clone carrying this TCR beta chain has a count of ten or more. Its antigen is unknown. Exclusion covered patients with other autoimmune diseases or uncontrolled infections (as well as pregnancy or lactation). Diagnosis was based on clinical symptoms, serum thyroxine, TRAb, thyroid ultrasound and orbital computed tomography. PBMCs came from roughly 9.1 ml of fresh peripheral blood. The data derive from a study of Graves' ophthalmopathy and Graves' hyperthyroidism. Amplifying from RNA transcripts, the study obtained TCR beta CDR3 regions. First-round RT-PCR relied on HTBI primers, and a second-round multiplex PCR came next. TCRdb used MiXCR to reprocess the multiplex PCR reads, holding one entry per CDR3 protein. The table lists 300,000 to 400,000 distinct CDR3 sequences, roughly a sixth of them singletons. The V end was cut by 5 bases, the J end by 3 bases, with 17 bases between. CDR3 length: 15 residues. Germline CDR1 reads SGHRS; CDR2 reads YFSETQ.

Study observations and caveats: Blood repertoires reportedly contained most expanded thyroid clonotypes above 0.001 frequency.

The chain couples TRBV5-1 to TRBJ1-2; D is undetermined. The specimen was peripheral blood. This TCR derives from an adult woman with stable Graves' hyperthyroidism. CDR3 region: CASRPISGTDYGYTF. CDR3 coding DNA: TGCGCCAGCAGACCTATCTCAGGCACGGACTATGGCTACACCTTC.